The T cell receptor beta chain under discussion was sequenced for a study of blood T cell repertoires in COVID-19. Germline CDR1 and CDR2: MDHEN and SYDVKM. CDR3 length: 11 amino acids. On this clone: A junction boundary mismatches the germline segment, possibly from a read error.

Only in-frame clones appear in the TCRdb table, and some are missing; sequencing was by immunoSEQ multiplex PCR. The sample includes 150,000 to 200,000 clones, around 78% of them seen just once. The chain uses TRBV28 and TRBJ1-2, with 8 bases fitting TRBD1. Sequencing was performed on peripheral blood. The TCR comes from a woman of 80 years or more with active or convalescent COVID-19. This CDR3 reads CASRTAGTGHF. As DNA, the CDR3 is TGTGCCAGCAGAACTGCCGGGACAGGCCACTTC.